The present T cell receptor beta chain was sequenced within a study of early T cells in non-severe SARS-CoV-2 infection. Germline-derived CDR1 and CDR2 are SGHDT and YYEEEE. V lost 6 bases, J lost 2 bases, and 12 bases lay in between. CDR3 length: 13 amino acids. Attachment of unique molecular identifiers to individual cDNA molecules was performed. TCRdb re-derived calls from the 5' RACE reads in MiXCR, one entry per CDR3 protein. Here the sample spans 30,000 to 35,000 distinct CDR3 sequences, 6% to 8.5% being singletons. The specimen was whole blood. The receptor was derived from an adult who was a healthcare worker with PCR-confirmed SARS-CoV-2 infection or an uninfected control (not recorded which). The rearrangement uses TRBV5-6 and TRBJ2-7; perhaps TRBD2 as D (5 bases). CDR3 coding DNA: TGTGCCAGCAAGGAAACGGGGACCTACGAGCAGTACTTC. Amino acids: CASKETGTYEQYF.